One sample yielded the 9 T cell receptor beta chains listed below, sequenced in a study of T-cell memory formation after mild COVID-19. MiXCR, applied by TCRdb to the 5' RACE reads, yields one record per CDR3 protein. The table records some 210,000 distinct CDR3 sequences, 27% of them present only once. Sequenced: PBMCs or a T cell subset sorted from them (not recorded which). These receptor sequences come from an adult woman who had mild COVID-19 (a few samples of this study predate the infection). Cell type and time point are not known.

V is TRBV12-3 or TRBV12-4 and J is TRBJ2-7; D possibly uses TRBD1 or TRBD2 (6 bases each). Between the trimmed V and J ends, which lost 5 bases and 6 bases, there was a span of 20 bases. The CDR3 consists of 15 residues. Written as DNA, the CDR3 is TGTGCCAGCAGTCCCGAAGGGGGGATTGGGGTCGAGCAGTACTTC. Protein: CASSPEGGIGVEQYF.

This clonotype was seen only a few times. V gene TRBV20-1 combines with J gene TRBJ1-1; D remains ambiguous. Germline V gene lookup returns CDR1 DFQATT and CDR2 SNEGSKA (reference sequence). The CDR3 length is 15 residues. Trimming took 2 bases from V and 5 from J, leaving 18 bases between them. CDR3: CSARPRGGLRTEAFF. The DNA for the CDR3 is TGCAGTGCTAGACCCCGTGGAGGTTTGAGAACTGAAGCTTTCTTT.

This clonotype was seen a few times. This chain joins TRBV7-9 and TRBJ2-7; D is undetermined. This CDR3 is built from 14 residues. Germline V gives CDR1 SEHNR, CDR2 FQNEAQ (reference sequence). Trimming removed 0 bases from V and 6 bases from J, with 12 bases in between. CDR3 in amino acids: CASSLADPISEQYF. The CDR3, as DNA: TGTGCCAGCAGCTTAGCAGATCCGATTTCCGAGCAGTACTTC.

J is TRBJ1-1 and V is TRBV12-3 or TRBV12-4; tentatively, D is TRBD1 (6 bases). Trimming took 7 bases from V and 4 from J, leaving 10 bases between them. The CDR3 spans 12 residues. In nucleotides, the CDR3 is TGTGCCAGCACCTTAGGGGGCACTGAAGCTTTCTTT. Its protein product is CASTLGGTEAFF.

J is TRBJ1-3 and V is TRBV5-4; TRBD1 is a possible D gene (5 bases). Between the trimmed V and J ends, which lost 0 bases and 7 bases, there was a span of 8 bases. Looked up from germline, CDR1 is SGHNT and CDR2 is YYREEE (reference sequence). The CDR3 length is 13 residues. The CDR3 sequence is CASSLERGNTIYF. The CDR3 DNA follows: TGTGCCAGCAGCTTGGAACGGGGCAACACCATATATTTT.

V and J are TRBV15 and TRBJ1-5, with a possible D match to TRBD1 (5 bases). Trimming took 1 base from V and 4 from J, leaving 14 bases between them. Germline CDR1 and CDR2: LNHNV and YYDKDF (reference sequence). The CDR3 runs to 16 residues. The CDR3 DNA reads TGTGCCACCAGCAGAGCATCTGGGGGTTTAAATCAGCCCCAGCATTTT. Translated: CATSRASGGLNQPQHF.

This clonotype was counted a few times. This chain connects TRBV12-3 or TRBV12-4 to TRBJ2-2; TRBD1 matches 9 bases. The CDR3 is made up of 15 amino acids. Trimming removed 3 bases from V and 5 bases from J; junction bases left unmatched: 4. CDR3 in DNA: TGTGCCAGCAGTTTGGGGACAGGGATTACCGGGGAGCTGTTTTTT. Amino acid sequence: CASSLGTGITGELFF.

This clonotype has more than one count but fewer than ten. V gene TRBV10-3 combines with J gene TRBJ2-1; D might be TRBD2 (5 bases). The CDR3 runs 16 residues. Between the trimmed V and J ends, which lost 2 bases and 3 bases, there was a span of 14 bases. Germline CDR1 is ENHRY and CDR2 is SYGVKD. In DNA, the CDR3 is TGTGCCATCAGTGAGGCCCCCACTAGGGTCTACAATGAGCAGTTCTTC. Protein sequence: CAISEAPTRVYNEQFF.

This clonotype turned up a few times. The V gene is TRBV4-2, the J gene TRBJ2-2; 8 bases map to TRBD2. Germline CDR1 and CDR2: LGHNA and YNFKEQ. V was clipped by 1 base and J by 3 bases; unmatched bases: 7. The length of the CDR3 is 17 residues. CDR3 sequence: CASSQVGSGTDTGELFF. The CDR3 bases are TGTGCCAGCAGCCAAGTCGGTAGCGGGACGGACACCGGGGAGCTGTTTTTT.